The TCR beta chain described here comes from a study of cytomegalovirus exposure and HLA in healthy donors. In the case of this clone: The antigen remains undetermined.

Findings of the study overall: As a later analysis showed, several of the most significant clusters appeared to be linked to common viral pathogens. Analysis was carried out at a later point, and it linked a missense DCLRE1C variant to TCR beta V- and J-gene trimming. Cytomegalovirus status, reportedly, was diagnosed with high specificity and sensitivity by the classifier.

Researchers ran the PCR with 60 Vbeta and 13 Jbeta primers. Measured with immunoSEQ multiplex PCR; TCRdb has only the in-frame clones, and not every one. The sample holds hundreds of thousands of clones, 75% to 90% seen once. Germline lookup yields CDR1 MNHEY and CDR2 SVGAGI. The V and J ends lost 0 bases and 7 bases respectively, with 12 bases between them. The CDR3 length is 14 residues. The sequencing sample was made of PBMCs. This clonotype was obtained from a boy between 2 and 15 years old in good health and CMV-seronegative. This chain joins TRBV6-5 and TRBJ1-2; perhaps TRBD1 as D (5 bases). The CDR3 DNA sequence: TGTGCCAGCAGTTACTCCGACAGCAGAGGTGGCTACACCTTC. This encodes CASSYSDSRGGYTF.